Detailed here is one T cell receptor (beta chain). The target antigen is unknown. This sample was taken from a study of beta chain features in type 1 diabetes. Broader study findings: The study found moderately but significantly shorter TCRB CDR3s in all four CD4+ subsets of Type 1 diabetes patients.

The CDR3 length is 16 residues. Germline V lookup: CDR1 SGHTA, CDR2 FQGNSA. V shed 4 bases and J 3 bases; nucleotides not matched to a gene: 9. Expressed TCRB transcripts were sequenced because the entire RNA isolate underwent reverse transcription. Produced via immunoSEQ multiplex PCR; TCRdb's table is partial and in-frame only. Of tens of thousands of clones listed, more than 45% are singletons. This TCR was recovered from a man aged 18 to 30 with type 1 diabetes. This chain joins TRBV7-2 and TRBJ1-2; 9 bases agree with TRBD1. The source material was stem cell memory CD4+ T cells from blood. The CDR3 reads CASSSWGQGSDYGYTF. CDR3 sequence (DNA): TGTGCCAGCAGCTCTTGGGGACAGGGATCCGACTATGGCTACACCTTC.